This is a list of T cell receptor beta chains from one sample in a study of T cells in Graves' hyperthyroidism and ophthalmopathy. One entry per CDR3 protein results from TCRdb running MiXCR on the multiplex PCR reads. The table includes about 410,000 distinct CDR3 sequences, around 15% detected once. The sample consisted of blood. The receptor source for this set is a young man with Graves' ophthalmopathy. CDR3s include the opening cysteine and the closing phenylalanine or tryptophan. The order of the fields is CDR3 DNA, CDR3 protein, J gene, clone size, D gene, V gene, CDR3 length. A D gene is named only where the DNA matches it firmly. Clone size is not always given. Where it is, it says once, few, many or a class for expanded clones.

cdr3_nt: TGCAGTGCGCAGGGTCCTCTCCTCCTGAACACTGAAGCTTTCTTT
cdr3_aa: CSAQGPLLLNTEAFF
j_call: TRBJ1-1
clone_size: many
d_call: -
v_call: TRBV20-1
cdr3_length: 15

cdr3_nt: TGTGCCAGCAGCTTGTGGGCAGGGGACCACGAGCAGTACTTC
cdr3_aa: CASSLWAGDHEQYF
j_call: TRBJ2-7
clone_size: many
d_call: -
v_call: TRBV5-6
cdr3_length: 14

cdr3_nt: TGTGCCAGCACATTACTATCCCCACAGGGCAGGAGGACAGATACGCAGTATTTT
cdr3_aa: CASTLLSPQGRRTDTQYF
j_call: TRBJ2-3
clone_size: many
d_call: -
v_call: TRBV12-3/TRBV12-4
cdr3_length: 18

cdr3_nt: TGTGCCAGCAGTTACGGGGGGGGGAAATCCTACGAGCAGTACTTC
cdr3_aa: CASSYGGGKSYEQYF
j_call: TRBJ2-7
clone_size: -
d_call: TRBD2
v_call: TRBV6-5
cdr3_length: 15

cdr3_nt: TGTGCCAGTAGTATCCCCCACGCGGGAGCGGGAGATGCGCAGTATTTT
cdr3_aa: CASSIPHAGAGDAQYF
j_call: TRBJ2-3
clone_size: -
d_call: TRBD2
v_call: TRBV19
cdr3_length: 16

cdr3_nt: TGTGCCACCAGTGATTCGGCAGGGGAGGGTGGCTACACCTTC
cdr3_aa: CATSDSAGEGGYTF
j_call: TRBJ1-2
clone_size: -
d_call: -
v_call: TRBV24-1
cdr3_length: 14

cdr3_nt: TGTGCCAGCAGCTTAGCCCTCCCAGGGACCCAGTACTTC
cdr3_aa: CASSLALPGTQYF
j_call: TRBJ2-5
clone_size: many
d_call: -
v_call: TRBV11-2
cdr3_length: 13

cdr3_nt: TGTGCCAGCTCACCAAAGGGATCAAACTTGAATTCACCCCTCCACTTT
cdr3_aa: CASSPKGSNLNSPLHF
j_call: TRBJ1-6
clone_size: few
d_call: -
v_call: TRBV18
cdr3_length: 16

cdr3_nt: TGCGCCAGCAGCCCCAGAGCGGGGGCCTCCTACAATGAGCAGTTCTTC
cdr3_aa: CASSPRAGASYNEQFF
j_call: TRBJ2-1
clone_size: -
d_call: TRBD2
v_call: TRBV4-1
cdr3_length: 16

cdr3_nt: TGTGCCAGCAGCTTGGAGACAGAGAACTATGGCTACACCTTC
cdr3_aa: CASSLETENYGYTF
j_call: TRBJ1-2
clone_size: many
d_call: -
v_call: TRBV7-9
cdr3_length: 14

cdr3_nt: TGTGCCAGCGAAGGAGGCTACAATGAGCAGTTCTTC
cdr3_aa: CASEGGYNEQFF
j_call: TRBJ2-1
clone_size: few
d_call: -
v_call: TRBV27
cdr3_length: 12

cdr3_nt: TGTGCCAGTAGAAAAATTCAGGGGGCATTCACTGAAGCTTTCTTT
cdr3_aa: CASRKIQGAFTEAFF
j_call: TRBJ1-1
clone_size: -
d_call: TRBD1
v_call: TRBV19
cdr3_length: 15

cdr3_nt: TGTGCCACCTCGATAGGGGCCCATACGCAGTATTTT
cdr3_aa: CATSIGAHTQYF
j_call: TRBJ2-3
clone_size: -
d_call: -
v_call: TRBV19
cdr3_length: 12

cdr3_nt: TGTGCCAGCAGCCAATTTTTGGAGACCCAGTACTTC
cdr3_aa: CASSQFLETQYF
j_call: TRBJ2-5
clone_size: many
d_call: -
v_call: TRBV3-1
cdr3_length: 12

cdr3_nt: TGTGCCAGCAGCTTCGGGACTAACTATGGCTACACCTTC
cdr3_aa: CASSFGTNYGYTF
j_call: TRBJ1-2
clone_size: many
d_call: -
v_call: TRBV12-3/TRBV12-4
cdr3_length: 13

cdr3_nt: TGCGCCAGCAGCCAAGACAGGGGGAACTATGGCTACACCTTC
cdr3_aa: CASSQDRGNYGYTF
j_call: TRBJ1-2
clone_size: -
d_call: TRBD1
v_call: TRBV4-1
cdr3_length: 14

cdr3_nt: TGCGCCAGCAGCTTGGGGACCGATGGGGAAGAGACCCAGTACTTC
cdr3_aa: CASSLGTDGEETQYF
j_call: TRBJ2-5
clone_size: many
d_call: -
v_call: TRBV5-1
cdr3_length: 15

cdr3_nt: TGTGCCAGCAGCCGGAAACAGGGGGATACGCAGTATTTT
cdr3_aa: CASSRKQGDTQYF
j_call: TRBJ2-3
clone_size: many
d_call: TRBD1
v_call: TRBV13
cdr3_length: 13

cdr3_nt: TGTGCCAGCAGCCCAGGACAGTTGGTGGATACGCAGTATTTT
cdr3_aa: CASSPGQLVDTQYF
j_call: TRBJ2-3
clone_size: many
d_call: -
v_call: TRBV5-5
cdr3_length: 14

cdr3_nt: TGTGCCATCCGAAGGGCGGTAGGCTCCGGGGAGCTGTTTTTT
cdr3_aa: CAIRRAVGSGELFF
j_call: TRBJ2-2
clone_size: -
d_call: -
v_call: TRBV19
cdr3_length: 14

cdr3_nt: TGCGCCAGCAGCCAACCATTACCGGGACTAGCGGGGGGATATGAGCAGTTCTTC
cdr3_aa: CASSQPLPGLAGGYEQFF
j_call: TRBJ2-1
clone_size: -
d_call: TRBD2
v_call: TRBV4-1
cdr3_length: 18

cdr3_nt: TGTGCCATTTCACTTGGCGGGGGGTTGAATGAGCAGTTCTTC
cdr3_aa: CAISLGGGLNEQFF
j_call: TRBJ2-1
clone_size: many
d_call: TRBD2
v_call: TRBV5-6
cdr3_length: 14

cdr3_nt: TGCAGTGCTAGCCATACGACTAGCCAAGAGACCCAGTACTTC
cdr3_aa: CSASHTTSQETQYF
j_call: TRBJ2-5
clone_size: many
d_call: -
v_call: TRBV20-1
cdr3_length: 14

cdr3_nt: TGTGCCAGCGGATCACAGGGGGCGGCCTCCTATAATTCACCCCTCCACTTT
cdr3_aa: CASGSQGAASYNSPLHF
j_call: TRBJ1-6
clone_size: -
d_call: TRBD1
v_call: TRBV10-1
cdr3_length: 17

cdr3_nt: TGTGCCAGCAGCATTGGGGGGGCTAATGAAAAACTGTTTTTT
cdr3_aa: CASSIGGANEKLFF
j_call: TRBJ1-4
clone_size: -
d_call: -
v_call: TRBV12-3/TRBV12-4
cdr3_length: 14

cdr3_nt: TGTGCCAGCAGCCCCCGACAGGGGTTGTACACTGAAGCTTTCTTT
cdr3_aa: CASSPRQGLYTEAFF
j_call: TRBJ1-1
clone_size: -
d_call: TRBD1
v_call: TRBV9
cdr3_length: 15

cdr3_nt: TGCGCCAGCAGCCTGGGACTAGCGGGCGCCAACAATGAGCAGTTCTTC
cdr3_aa: CASSLGLAGANNEQFF
j_call: TRBJ2-1
clone_size: few
d_call: TRBD2
v_call: TRBV5-1
cdr3_length: 16

cdr3_nt: TGCGCCAGCAGCACTAGTTTTGAAAAACTGTTTTTT
cdr3_aa: CASSTSFEKLFF
j_call: TRBJ1-4
clone_size: few
d_call: -
v_call: TRBV5-1
cdr3_length: 12

cdr3_nt: TGCGCCAGCAGTGCCTTACTAGGTACGGGACTCAATGAGCAGTTCTTC
cdr3_aa: CASSALLGTGLNEQFF
j_call: TRBJ2-1
clone_size: many
d_call: -
v_call: TRBV10-1
cdr3_length: 16

cdr3_nt: TGTGCCAGCAGCTTGGGACTAGCGAAGACAGATACGCAGTATTTT
cdr3_aa: CASSLGLAKTDTQYF
j_call: TRBJ2-3
clone_size: many
d_call: TRBD2
v_call: TRBV7-2
cdr3_length: 15

cdr3_nt: TGTGCCAGTAGTATTTCGAGGGGGGCCGGGGAGCTGTTTTTT
cdr3_aa: CASSISRGAGELFF
j_call: TRBJ2-2
clone_size: -
d_call: -
v_call: TRBV19
cdr3_length: 14

cdr3_nt: TGCAGTGCTAGAGATTCTTTCGGGGGAACCGGGGAGCTGTTTTTT
cdr3_aa: CSARDSFGGTGELFF
j_call: TRBJ2-2
clone_size: many
d_call: -
v_call: TRBV20-1
cdr3_length: 15

cdr3_nt: TGTGCCAGCAGCGGAGGCGGGAAAAGTTTTGGAAACACCATATATTTT
cdr3_aa: CASSGGGKSFGNTIYF
j_call: TRBJ1-3
clone_size: -
d_call: -
v_call: TRBV27
cdr3_length: 16

cdr3_nt: TGTGCCAGCAGGAACAGGGAATTCGACGGCTACACCTTC
cdr3_aa: CASRNREFDGYTF
j_call: TRBJ1-2
clone_size: many
d_call: -
v_call: TRBV7-9
cdr3_length: 13

cdr3_nt: TGTGCCACCAGCAGAGCCGGGACAGTCGCTTTCTTT
cdr3_aa: CATSRAGTVAFF
j_call: TRBJ1-1
clone_size: -
d_call: TRBD1
v_call: TRBV15
cdr3_length: 12

cdr3_nt: TGTGCCAGCAGCCAAGGGCAGGGGCGGCAAGAGACCCAGTACTTC
cdr3_aa: CASSQGQGRQETQYF
j_call: TRBJ2-5
clone_size: many
d_call: -
v_call: TRBV3-1
cdr3_length: 15

cdr3_nt: TGTGCCATCAGTGAGTCAAATGGATTCCCGAACACTGAAGCTTTCTTT
cdr3_aa: CAISESNGFPNTEAFF
j_call: TRBJ1-1
clone_size: -
d_call: -
v_call: TRBV10-3
cdr3_length: 16

cdr3_nt: TGTGCCAGCAGCGGGGGACTAGCTGATGCCTACGAGCAGTACTTC
cdr3_aa: CASSGGLADAYEQYF
j_call: TRBJ2-7
clone_size: many
d_call: TRBD2
v_call: TRBV7-9
cdr3_length: 15

cdr3_nt: TGTGCCAGCAGCCCACTGGGACCGACGTCCTCTGGAAACACCATATATTTT
cdr3_aa: CASSPLGPTSSGNTIYF
j_call: TRBJ1-3
clone_size: many
d_call: -
v_call: TRBV3-1
cdr3_length: 17

cdr3_nt: TGTGCCAGCAGCTTGGTGGGGGGTTCCCAGCCCCAGCATTTT
cdr3_aa: CASSLVGGSQPQHF
j_call: TRBJ1-5
clone_size: few
d_call: -
v_call: TRBV5-6
cdr3_length: 14

cdr3_nt: TGTGCCAGCAGCCCCCTGGGGGTGGGTGGCTACACCTTC
cdr3_aa: CASSPLGVGGYTF
j_call: TRBJ1-2
clone_size: many
d_call: -
v_call: TRBV5-8
cdr3_length: 13

cdr3_nt: TGTGCCAGCAGCCTAGGGGGGGCCTCCTATAATTCACCCCTCCACTTT
cdr3_aa: CASSLGGASYNSPLHF
j_call: TRBJ1-6
clone_size: many
d_call: -
v_call: TRBV27
cdr3_length: 16

cdr3_nt: TGTGCCAGCGAACCGACTAGCGGGGTCACCGGGGAGCTGTTTTTT
cdr3_aa: CASEPTSGVTGELFF
j_call: TRBJ2-2
clone_size: many
d_call: TRBD2
v_call: TRBV2
cdr3_length: 15

cdr3_nt: TGTGCCAGCAGTTTAGGACGAATACAAGGCTACAATGAGCAGTTCTTC
cdr3_aa: CASSLGRIQGYNEQFF
j_call: TRBJ2-1
clone_size: many
d_call: -
v_call: TRBV7-8
cdr3_length: 16

cdr3_nt: TGTGCCAGCTCGAGGACAGGGGGACTAGCAGGCGGGGAGCTGTTTTTT
cdr3_aa: CASSRTGGLAGGELFF
j_call: TRBJ2-2
clone_size: many
d_call: -
v_call: TRBV7-3
cdr3_length: 16

cdr3_nt: TGTGCCGGCAGTTATTGGGGAACCTCTGGGGCCAACGTCCTGACTTTC
cdr3_aa: CAGSYWGTSGANVLTF
j_call: TRBJ2-6
clone_size: -
d_call: -
v_call: TRBV25-1
cdr3_length: 16

cdr3_nt: TGCAGTGCTAGACTTGGACAGTACTCTGGAAACACCATATATTTT
cdr3_aa: CSARLGQYSGNTIYF
j_call: TRBJ1-3
clone_size: -
d_call: -
v_call: TRBV20-1
cdr3_length: 15

cdr3_nt: TGCGCCAGCACAGCGGTGGCAGGTGTGAACACTGAAGCTTTCTTT
cdr3_aa: CASTAVAGVNTEAFF
j_call: TRBJ1-1
clone_size: many
d_call: -
v_call: TRBV5-1
cdr3_length: 15

cdr3_nt: TGTGCCAGCAGTGACAGCTCGGGCACTGAAGCTTTCTTT
cdr3_aa: CASSDSSGTEAFF
j_call: TRBJ1-1
clone_size: many
d_call: -
v_call: TRBV2
cdr3_length: 13

cdr3_nt: TGTGCCAGCAGCTTTAGGGATCCGGGTTACGAGCAGTACTTC
cdr3_aa: CASSFRDPGYEQYF
j_call: TRBJ2-7
clone_size: many
d_call: -
v_call: TRBV7-2
cdr3_length: 14

cdr3_nt: TGCGCCACAACGCAACGGCCGCAAGAGACCCAGTACTTC
cdr3_aa: CATTQRPQETQYF
j_call: TRBJ2-5
clone_size: many
d_call: -
v_call: TRBV5-1
cdr3_length: 13

cdr3_nt: TGTGCCAGCAGTCCCCGACCCAGGGACACCATATATTTT
cdr3_aa: CASSPRPRDTIYF
j_call: TRBJ1-3
clone_size: many
d_call: -
v_call: TRBV12-3/TRBV12-4
cdr3_length: 13

cdr3_nt: TGTGCCAGCTCTCCCTACATTAACAATGAGCAGTTCTTC
cdr3_aa: CASSPYINNEQFF
j_call: TRBJ2-1
clone_size: -
d_call: -
v_call: TRBV18
cdr3_length: 13

cdr3_nt: TGCGCCAGCAGCTCCTGGGCCAACGTCCTGACTTTC
cdr3_aa: CASSSWANVLTF
j_call: TRBJ2-6
clone_size: -
d_call: -
v_call: TRBV4-1
cdr3_length: 12

cdr3_nt: TGTGCCAGCGCGGAGGGACTAGCGGGGTACAATGAGCAGTTCTTC
cdr3_aa: CASAEGLAGYNEQFF
j_call: TRBJ2-1
clone_size: many
d_call: TRBD2
v_call: TRBV18
cdr3_length: 15

cdr3_nt: TGTGCCAGCAGCCGACTAAATTCGTACAATGAGCAGTTCTTC
cdr3_aa: CASSRLNSYNEQFF
j_call: TRBJ2-1
clone_size: many
d_call: -
v_call: TRBV13
cdr3_length: 14

cdr3_nt: TGTGCCAGCAGTTCTGTGGGGGCTGGCAATCAGCCCCAGCATTTT
cdr3_aa: CASSSVGAGNQPQHF
j_call: TRBJ1-5
clone_size: -
d_call: -
v_call: TRBV27
cdr3_length: 15